The source of this TCR beta chain is a study of T cells expressing NK-cell markers. Study in general: Seven of the eight sequenced donors were HCMV-seropositive; one was seronegative. Study findings and constraints: Several of the donors also had these clonotypes leading their CD3+CD56-NKG2C+ fraction. The share of CD8+ T cells held by dominant NKG2C+ clonotypes was roughly 1.0-8% in six donors.

To note about this clonotype: The antigen is unknown.

TCR beta libraries carry UMIs added by 5'RACE template switching. TCRdb reworked the 5' RACE reads into one entry per CDR3 protein, no DNA. The table for this sample gives roughly 420,000 distinct CDR3 sequences. The sample consisted of blood T cells: a sorted CD56 or NKG2C T cell subset, CD4+ or CD8+ T cells, or bulk PBMC T cells (not recorded which). The TCR comes from a woman between 18 and 69 years old in good health.

The CDR3 sequence is CSARDPGRGDTDTQYF. The J gene is TRBJ2-3, the V gene TRBV20-1; TCRdb returns TRBD1, unconfirmable since there is no DNA. CDR3 size: 16 residues. The germline V gene has CDR1 DFQATT and CDR2 SNEGSKA (reference sequence).